These 3 T cell receptor beta chains came from one sample sequenced in a study of cytomegalovirus exposure and HLA in healthy donors. The PCR had 60 Vbeta and 13 Jbeta primers. Measured with immunoSEQ multiplex PCR; TCRdb has only the in-frame clones, and not every one. The table has fewer than 150,000 clones, 70% to 80% seen once. The source material was PBMCs. The receptor source for this set is a middle-aged man in good health and CMV-seronegative.

The rearrangement links TRBV18 to TRBJ1-1; tentative D call: TRBD1 (6 bases). The CDR3 loop spans 14 amino acids. Germline values: CDR1 KGHSH, CDR2 LQKENI. Between the trimmed V and J ends, which lost 2 bases and 0 bases, there was a span of 7 bases. DNA for the CDR3: TGTGCCAGCTCACCAGGGGGCATGAACACTGAAGCTTTCTTT. Amino acid sequence: CASSPGGMNTEAFF.

The V gene is TRBV11-2, the J gene TRBJ1-5; perhaps TRBD1 as D (5 bases). This CDR3 contains 14 residues. Trimming took 1 base from V and 7 from J, leaving 11 bases between them. Germline V gives CDR1 SGHAT, CDR2 FQNNGV. The CDR3 spells CASSLGQKGQPQHF. The CDR3 region has the DNA TGTGCCAGCAGCTTAGGACAGAAAGGCCAGCCCCAGCATTTT. Together with reference TRBV11-2 and TRBJ1-5, the CDR3 gives the full variable domain: EAGVAQSPRYKIIEKRQSVAFWCNPISGHATLYWYQQILGQGPKLLIQFQNNGVVDDSQLPKDRFSAERLKGVDSTLKIQPAKLEDSAVYLCASSLGQKGQPQHFGDGTRLSIL.

To note about this clone: At one of its ends the junction is not consistent with the germline gene, which may arise from a read error. CDR3 protein: CASSASGRGETQYF. CDR3 nucleotide sequence: TGTGCTAGCAGCGCAAGCGGGAGGGGAGAGACCCAGTACTTC. The chain recombines TRBV7-7 with TRBJ2-5; 10 bases line up with TRBD2. The V gene's germline CDR1 is SSHAT and CDR2 FNYEAQ (reference sequence). The CDR3 spans 14 residues.